These 30 T cell receptor beta chains came from one sample sequenced in a study of early T cells in non-severe SARS-CoV-2 infection. TCRdb used MiXCR to reprocess the 5' RACE reads, holding one entry per CDR3 protein. This sample carries around 44,000 distinct CDR3 sequences, around 10% of them seen once, and the ten largest clones take about 7.7%. Sequences were obtained from whole blood. The receptors were sampled from an adult who was a healthcare worker with PCR-confirmed SARS-CoV-2 infection or an uninfected control (not recorded which).

CDR3 amino acids: CASRGNSRALHF. The CDR3 DNA reads as TGTGCCAGCAGAGGCAATTCCAGGGCCCTCCACTTT. This rearrangement joins TRBV6-6 to TRBJ1-6, with a possible D match to TRBD1 (5 bases). Looked up from germline, CDR1 is MNHNY and CDR2 is SVGAGI (reference sequence). The CDR3 contains 12 residues. V was cut by 6 bases and J by 14 bases, with 14 bases left in between.

This clonotype was counted ten times or more. The chain recombines TRBV11-2 with TRBJ2-1, with TRBD2 matching 11 bases. Germline values: CDR1 SGHAT, CDR2 FQNNGV. Germline trimming cut 0 bases from V and 7 bases from J; bases unmatched to any gene: 5. The CDR3 has 16 amino acids. Here the CDR3 reads CASSLDLTSGMNEQFF. CDR3 bases: TGTGCCAGCAGCTTAGATCTGACTAGCGGGATGAATGAGCAGTTCTTC.

The chain employs TRBV29-1 and TRBJ2-3, with 9 bases matching TRBD2. Unmatched junction bases numbered 7, after V lost 6 bases and J lost 3 bases. CDR1 and CDR2 from the germline V gene are SQVTM and ANQGSEA. The CDR3 consists of 14 residues. The CDR3 coding sequence is TGCAGCGTCGCGGGGCTAGCGGGAACAGATACGCAGTATTTT. Protein product: CSVAGLAGTDTQYF.

This clonotype has ten or more counts. The gene calls are TRBV2 and TRBJ1-4; maybe TRBD1 (6 bases). Deletions cut 5 bases from V and 4 bases from J, with 11 bases between. The CDR3 sequence is 14 residues long. Germline CDR1 and CDR2: SNHLY and FYNNEI. CDR3 protein: CASSPNRVNEKLFF. CDR3 DNA: TGTGCCAGCAGTCCAAACAGGGTTAATGAAAAACTGTTTTTT.

This clonotype was counted ten times or more. The chain has TRBV10-3 and TRBJ2-6, with a possible D match to TRBD1 (5 bases). Germline CDR1 ENHRY, CDR2 SYGVKD. The CDR3 runs 18 residues. V was trimmed by 4 bases and J by 0 bases, leaving 16 bases between them. The DNA for the CDR3 is TGTGCCATCAGTGCCTCGACAGCCCGGAGCTCTGGGGCCAACGTCCTGACTTTC. Residues: CAISASTARSSGANVLTF.

This clonotype was seen only once. The chain combines TRBV3-1 with TRBJ2-3; 7 nucleotides match TRBD2. CDR3 length equals 16 residues. V dropped 4 bases and J dropped 6; count of bases not matched to a gene: 13. Germline V gene sequence: CDR1 LGHDT, CDR2 YNNKEL (reference sequence). Here the CDR3 DNA reads TGTGCCAGCAGCCCACCCATAGCGGGCAACCGGGATACGCAGTATTTT. It is translated as CASSPPIAGNRDTQYF.

Details on this clonotype: One junction end does not reproduce the germline sequence, and a read error may be involved. The chain has TRBV10-3 and TRBJ1-1, with D perhaps TRBD1 (6 bases). CDR1 is ENHRY, CDR2 SYGVKD, per germline. The CDR3 has 14 residues. The CDR3 region is CAISDRTMNTEVFF. CDR3 DNA sequence: TGTGCCATCAGCGACAGGACCATGAACACTGAAGTTTTCTTT.

This clonotype was recorded a few times. V usage is TRBV29-1 and J usage is TRBJ2-3; no clear D. CDR3 size: 13 residues. Per the germline V gene, CDR1 is SQVTM and CDR2 is ANQGSEA. V was clipped by 4 bases and J by 2 bases, with 10 bases between them. For the CDR3, the DNA is TGCAGCGTTGTGGCAGCAAACACAGATACGCAGTATTTT. Translation gives CSVVAANTDTQYF.

A few counts support this clonotype. The chain combines TRBV5-1 with TRBJ1-1; perhaps TRBD1 as D (5 bases). In germline, CDR1 is SGHRS, CDR2 YFSETQ. V dropped 4 bases and J dropped 7 bases, with 11 bases sitting between them. The CDR3 covers 12 residues. The CDR3 DNA is TGCGCCAGCAGCGCTGCCAGGGATGAAGCTTTCTTT. Residues: CASSAARDEAFF.

About this clonotype itself: A much larger clone lies one base from this, so it may be a read error. The V gene is TRBV13, the J gene TRBJ1-1, with D possibly matching TRBD1 (5 bases). Germline CDR1 is PRHDT and CDR2 is FYEKMQ (reference sequence). V was clipped by 4 bases and J by 6 bases, with 18 bases between them. This CDR3 is built from 15 residues. CDR3 DNA: TGTGCCAGCAGCTCCATCACCCGGTGGGACTCTGAAGCTTTCTTT. Its protein is CASSSITRWDSEAFF.

This clonotype turned up a few times. V usage is TRBV6-5 and J usage is TRBJ2-2; 9 bases align to TRBD1. Trimming took 6 bases from V and 3 from J; bases not matched to a gene: 2. CDR1 MNHEY and CDR2 SVGAGI come from the germline V gene. The length of the CDR3 is 14 residues. The chain's CDR3 is CASRGQGYTGELFF. The CDR3 nucleotides are TGTGCCAGCAGGGGACAGGGTTACACCGGGGAGCTGTTTTTT.

In regard to this clonotype: This sequence may be a read error, since a much larger clone differs from it by one base. The genes are TRBV7-6 and TRBJ2-1; TRBD2 matches at 11 bases. This CDR3 spans 15 amino acids. The V gene end was trimmed by 5 bases and the J gene end by 6 bases; junction bases not matched to a gene: 6. Germline assignment: CDR1 SGHVS and CDR2 FNYEAQ. The CDR3 here is CASSPGTSGLNEQFF. CDR3 DNA sequence: TGTGCCAGCAGCCCAGGGACTAGCGGCCTCAATGAGCAGTTCTTC.

Many counts were recorded for this clonotype. The DNA for the CDR3 is TGCGCCAGCAGCTTGCGGGGGGTTTCTAACTATGGCTACACCTTC. Amino acid sequence: CASSLRGVSNYGYTF. The chain employs TRBV5-1 and TRBJ1-2; possible D gene TRBD1, 5 bases. The V and J ends lost 1 base and 0 bases respectively, with 10 bases between them. Per germline, CDR1 SGHRS and CDR2 YFSETQ. The CDR3 has 15 amino acids.

This chain links TRBV28 with TRBJ2-7; D is ambiguous. CDR3 length equals 13 residues. V lost 3 bases, J lost 2 bases, and 8 bases lay in between. Germline V CDR1 and CDR2: MDHEN, SYDVKM. The CDR3 spells CASSFTWAYEQYF. The CDR3 nucleotides are TGTGCCAGCAGTTTTACCTGGGCCTACGAGCAGTACTTC. The variable domain in full, with the rest retrieved from reference TRBV28 and TRBJ2-7, is DVKVTQSSRYLVKRTGEKVFLECVQDMDHENMFWYRQDPGLGLRLIYFSYDVKMKEKGDIPEGYSVSREKKERFSLILESASTNQTSMYLCASSFTWAYEQYFGPGTRLTVT.

There are many counts of this clonotype. The CDR3 protein is CASSYTPDRERSPLHF. The CDR3 DNA reads as TGCGCCAGCAGTTACACGCCCGACAGGGAAAGATCACCCCTCCACTTT. The V call is TRBV5-1, the J call TRBJ1-6, with TRBD1 identical over 7 bases. The CDR3 length is 16 residues. Looked up from germline, CDR1 is SGHRS and CDR2 is YFSETQ. With 5 bases clipped from V and 10 bases from J, the junction kept 15 bases outside the gene matches.

This clonotype was detected many times. CDR3 residues: CSVDLGSYEQYF. CDR3 nucleotide sequence: TGCAGCGTTGATTTGGGCAGCTACGAGCAGTACTTC. This chain joins TRBV29-1 and TRBJ2-7; D remains ambiguous. The V end lost 3 bases, the J end lost 3 bases, and 9 bases lay between the germline ends. The CDR3 runs 12 residues. Germline CDR1 reads SQVTM; CDR2 reads ANQGSEA.

This clonotype was seen many times. The chain links TRBV13 to TRBJ2-1; no clear D gene. Trimming removed 2 bases at V and 6 bases at J, with 14 bases between. This CDR3 has 15 residues. Germline lookup yields CDR1 PRHDT and CDR2 FYEKMQ (reference sequence). The CDR3 loop is CASSLLNLEVNEQFF. The CDR3 DNA is TGTGCCAGCAGCTTATTGAACCTTGAAGTCAATGAGCAGTTCTTC.

V is TRBV27 and J is TRBJ2-7; D could derive from TRBD1 or TRBD2 (5 bases each). Trimming took 2 bases from V and 3 from J, leaving 11 bases between them. Germline loops: CDR1 MNHEY, CDR2 SMNVEV (reference sequence). This CDR3 has 14 amino acids. DNA of the CDR3: TGTGCCAGCAGTTTAGGGGGATCCCTCTACGAGCAGTACTTC. Its translation: CASSLGGSLYEQYF.

This clonotype was counted between two and nine times. The chain uses TRBV5-1 and TRBJ2-1; D may correspond to TRBD1 or TRBD2 (5 bases each). Germline V gene lookup returns CDR1 SGHRS and CDR2 YFSETQ. This CDR3 comprises 14 residues. Between the trimmed V and J ends, which lost 7 bases and 0 bases, there was a span of 11 bases. The CDR3 DNA sequence: TGCGCCAGCTATTCAGGGAGCTCCTACAATGAGCAGTTCTTC. It is translated as CASYSGSSYNEQFF.

This clonotype has just a few counts. The J gene is TRBJ2-3, the V gene TRBV7-8; 8 bases fit TRBD1. Germline CDR1 and CDR2: SGHVS and FQNEAQ. Trimming took 4 bases from V and 1 from J; bases not matched to a gene: 4. This CDR3 is built from 15 residues. In DNA form, the CDR3 reads TGTGCCAGCAGCTCGGAACAGGGGGGCACAGATACGCAGTATTTT. Translated: CASSSEQGGTDTQYF.

This clonotype came up many times. The rearrangement uses TRBV20-1 and TRBJ1-4; D ambiguous. The CDR3 is 14 amino acids. Germline CDR1 is DFQATT and CDR2 is SNEGSKA (reference sequence). V shed 5 bases and J shed 6 bases, with 16 bases lying between them. The CDR3: CSASKGGTDEKLFF. As DNA, the CDR3 is TGCAGTGCTTCCAAAGGAGGCACCGATGAAAAACTGTTTTTT.

This clonotype came up many times. The chain couples TRBV4-1 to TRBJ1-5; no reliable D call. The V gene lost 3 bases and the J gene lost 0 bases, with 9 bases spanning the gap. The CDR3 covers 15 residues. From germline, CDR1 is MGHRA and CDR2 YSYEKL. CDR3 in DNA: TGCGCCAGCAGCCAGGCACCTGGTAGCAATCAGCCCCAGCATTTT. Protein product: CASSQAPGSNQPQHF.

Many counts were recorded for this clonotype. This chain connects TRBV7-6 to TRBJ2-3; no reliable D call. V dropped 5 bases and J dropped 2 bases, with 2 bases sitting between them. Germline loops: CDR1 SGHVS, CDR2 FNYEAQ. The CDR3 consists of 11 residues. The CDR3 nucleotides are TGTGCCAGCAGCATCACAGATACGCAGTATTTT. Translation gives CASSITDTQYF.

In this sample, this clonotype turned up many times. The CDR3 protein is CASSVSMNTEAFF. CDR3 DNA: TGTGCCAGCAGCGTATCGATGAACACTGAAGCTTTCTTT. The chain couples TRBV9 to TRBJ1-1; D unresolved. The CDR3 length is 13 residues. Germline V gives CDR1 SGDLS, CDR2 YYNGEE. V was shortened by 1 base and J by 0 bases, with 4 bases between the two germline ends.

This clonotype was seen more than once but under ten times. The V and J genes are TRBV6-5 and TRBJ1-3; 9 nucleotides match TRBD1. The CDR3 covers 15 residues. CDR1 and CDR2 from the germline V gene are MNHEY and SVGAGI. With V trimmed by 6 bases and J by 2 bases, 5 bases remained unmatched. CDR3 sequence: CASRRTGEAGNTIYF. DNA of the CDR3: TGTGCCAGCAGGCGGACAGGGGAGGCTGGAAACACCATATATTTT.

This clonotype was detected only a few times. The V gene is TRBV29-1, the J gene TRBJ2-4; D might be TRBD2 (6 bases). This CDR3 is built from 12 residues. Germline lookup yields CDR1 SQVTM and CDR2 ANQGSEA. This CDR3 is CGGGENKNIQYF. The CDR3 DNA reads as TGCGGCGGAGGGGAAAACAAAAACATTCAGTACTTC.

The CDR3, as DNA: TGTGCCAGCAGTAAGTCAGCCAATGAGCAGTTCTTC. It codes for CASSKSANEQFF. The chain recombines TRBV6-1 with TRBJ2-1, with D unresolved. CDR3 length equals 12 residues. Deletions cut 5 bases from V and 6 bases from J, with 8 bases between. The germline gives CDR1 MNHNS, CDR2 SASEGT.

A few counts support this clonotype. This rearrangement joins TRBV10-1 to TRBJ2-1, with TRBD2 identical over 9 bases. Germline CDR1 is WNHNN and CDR2 is SYGVQD (reference sequence). V dropped 4 bases and J dropped 9; count of bases not matched to a gene: 13. The CDR3 loop spans 16 amino acids. The CDR3 is CASSARGGRDHFEQFF. As DNA, the CDR3 is TGCGCCAGCAGTGCCCGGGGCGGGAGGGATCATTTTGAGCAGTTCTTC.

This clonotype has a handful of counts. V gene TRBV20-1 combines with J gene TRBJ1-2, with unresolved D. Trimming removed 3 bases at V and 8 bases at J, with 13 bases between. The CDR3 spans 12 residues. Germline CDR1 and CDR2: DFQATT and SNEGSKA (reference sequence). CDR3 sequence (DNA): TGCAGTGCTAGTAAGGGCCTCAGGGGCTACACCTTC. It codes for CSASKGLRGYTF.

This clonotype has ten or more counts. The rearrangement links TRBV5-5 to TRBJ1-1; TRBD1 aligns across 7 bases. V lost 4 bases to trimming and J lost 0 bases; unmatched junction nucleotides: 15. The CDR3 spans 18 residues. CDR1 and CDR2 (germline): SGHKS, YYEKEE (reference sequence). The CDR3 region is CASSEGFGQATLNTEAFF. CDR3 sequence (DNA): TGTGCCAGCAGCGAGGGATTCGGACAGGCAACGCTGAACACTGAAGCTTTCTTT.